The 27 T cell receptor beta chains listed next were all sequenced from one sample in a study of tissue T cells after allogeneic stem cell transplantation. Only in-frame clones appear in the TCRdb table, and some are missing; sequencing was by immunoSEQ multiplex PCR. The sample contains 20,000 to 25,000 clones, about two thirds of which appear only once. The sample consisted of spleen. These receptors were collected from a female BALB/c mouse in good health. MHC haplotype: H2-d.

Of note for this clone: Gene labels here are mouse ones. Read data end 1 residue before the CDR3 end; the end is taken from the germline J gene. This chain uses TRBV19 with TRBJ1-4, with D possibly matching TRBD1 (5 bases). The germline V gene has CDR1 FNHDT and CDR2 SITEND (reference sequence). This CDR3 is built from 15 residues. V gave up 1 base and J gave up 0 bases, with 7 bases separating them. The CDR3 region is CASSIRQFSNERLFF. CDR3 bases read: TGTGCCAGCAGTATAAGACAGTTTTCCAACGAAAGATTATTT.

Points on this clone: The gene names given are mouse names. The read terminates 1 residue before the CDR3 end, so the remaining end is supplied by the germline J gene. V is TRBV5 and J is TRBJ1-1, with 9 bases identical to TRBD1. This CDR3 has 15 amino acids. V was clipped by 0 bases and J by 7 bases; unmatched bases: 6. The V gene's germline CDR1 is LGHNA and CDR2 YNLKQL (reference sequence). CDR3 DNA, as far as it was read: TGTGCCAGCAGCCAAGAGGGGACAGGGAAAGGAGAAGTCTTC. As protein: CASSQEGTGKGEVF. The entire CDR3 protein is CASSQEGTGKGEVFF.

Worth noting for this clone: Gene names denote mouse genes. Read data end 1 residue before the CDR3 end; the end is taken from the germline J gene. This chain links TRBV13-1 with TRBJ1-1; 8 bases agree with TRBD1. Germline-derived CDR1 and CDR2 are NSHNY and SYGAGN. Germline trimming cut 3 bases from V and 2 bases from J; bases unmatched to any gene: 3. CDR3 length equals 14 residues. CDR3: CASSGTGSNTEVFF. Partial CDR3 DNA: TGTGCCAGCAGTGGGACAGGGAGCAACACAGAAGTCTTC.

In the case of this clone: The listed genes are named as in mouse. With the read ending 1 residue before the CDR3 end, the germline J gene is used to fill in that end. The chain has TRBV1 and TRBJ2-3, with D possibly matching TRBD2 (5 bases). CDR1 NSQYPW and CDR2 LRSPGD come from the germline V gene (reference sequence). The CDR3 loop spans 17 amino acids. Trimming took off 0 bases at V and 0 bases at J, with 13 bases between the two ends. The CDR3 loop reads CTCSAEELGTSAETLYF. The part of the CDR3 DNA that was read is TGCACCTGCAGTGCAGAGGAGCTGGGAACTAGTGCAGAAACGCTGTAT. Together with reference TRBV1 and TRBJ2-3, the CDR3 gives the full variable domain: VTLLEQNPRWRLVPRGQAVNLRCILKNSQYPWMSWYQQDLQKQLQWLFTLRSPGDKEVKSLPGADYLATRVTDTELRLQVANMSQGRTLYCTCSAEELGTSAETLYFGSGTRLTVL.

To note about this clone: These gene names are mouse names. The read ends 1 residue shy of where the CDR3 ends; the end is completed using the germline J gene. The V gene is TRBV4, the J gene TRBJ1-1; 9 nucleotides line up with TRBD1. Germline values: CDR1 LGHDT, CDR2 YNNKQL (reference sequence). The CDR3 length is 14 residues. Trimming removed 5 bases from V and 2 bases from J; junction bases left unmatched: 3. The DNA read from the CDR3 is TGTGCCAGCAGCCACAGGGGGCCTAACACAGAAGTCTTC. Translating it yields CASSHRGPNTEVF. The complete CDR3 reads CASSHRGPNTEVFF.

As regards this clone: Gene names denote mouse genes. The read ends 1 residue shy of where the CDR3 ends; the end is completed using the germline J gene. The chain carries TRBV5 and TRBJ2-7; D call uncertain. Trimming shortened V by 0 bases and J by 0 bases, and 9 bases separated the two germline ends. The CDR3 has 15 amino acids. Germline V gene lookup returns CDR1 LGHNA and CDR2 YNLKQL (reference sequence). This CDR3 reads CASSQDTASSYEQYF. The CDR3 DNA, read in part, is TGTGCCAGCAGCCAAGATACTGCAAGCTCCTATGAACAGTAC.

On this clone itself: The germline and genes are mouse ones. The read is 1 residue too short to cover the CDR3 end, so that end is filled in from the germline J gene. J is TRBJ1-5 and V is TRBV2, with D perhaps matching TRBD1 (6 bases). Trimming removed 8 bases from V and 0 bases from J, with 11 bases in between. The CDR3 sequence is 14 residues long. Germline CDR1 reads LGHNA; CDR2 reads YSYQKL. The covered CDR3 bases are TGTGCCAGCTCCCGGGACAATAACAACCAGGCTCCGCTT. It is translated as CASSRDNNNQAPL. The full CDR3 reads CASSRDNNNQAPLF.

This clone was counted a few times. Mouse gene names and germline throughout. Read coverage stops 1 residue before the CDR3 terminus; the germline J gene supplies the remainder. The chain is built from TRBV13-3 and TRBJ1-3, with TRBD1 matching 8 bases. Trimming cost V 6 bases and J 2 bases; bases outside gene matches: 1. Germline V lookup: CDR1 NNHDY, CDR2 SYVADS. There are 13 residues in the CDR3. CDR3: CASKTGAGNTLYF. The covered CDR3 bases are TGTGCCAGCAAGACAGGGGCTGGAAATACGCTCTAT.

As concerns this clone: Mouse germline and gene names are used. The read halts 1 residue ahead of the CDR3 end, with the missing end drawn from the germline J gene. The V call is TRBV5, the J call TRBJ2-7; D is possibly TRBD2 (5 bases). CDR1 is LGHNA and CDR2 is YNLKQL in the germline V gene (reference sequence). The CDR3 covers 13 residues. The V and J ends lost 0 bases and 5 bases respectively, with 8 bases between them. The sequenced part of the CDR3 DNA is TGTGCCAGCAGCCAAGATGGGGAGGATGAACAGTAC. Encoded protein: CASSQDGEDEQY. The CDR3 in full is CASSQDGEDEQYF.

In its sample, this clone was seen a few times. Each gene name is a mouse one. The read stops 1 residue short of the end of the CDR3; the missing end is completed from the germline J gene. This rearrangement joins TRBV2 to TRBJ1-4; the D is unclear. CDR3 length: 13 residues. CDR1 is LGHNA and CDR2 is YSYQKL in the germline V gene. Trimming left V 4 bases short and J 0 bases short, with 3 bases between. The part of the CDR3 DNA that was read is TGTGCCAGCAGCCCATTTTCCAACGAAAGATTATTT. Protein product: CASSPFSNERLF. The entire CDR3 is CASSPFSNERLFF.

A note on this clone: Each gene name is a mouse one. The CDR3 goes on 1 residue after the read ends, and that part is filled in from the germline J gene. The rearrangement joins TRBV13-2 to TRBJ2-1, with D tentatively TRBD1 (5 bases). Germline assignment: CDR1 NNHNN and CDR2 SYGAGS (reference sequence). The CDR3 covers 13 residues. V lost 5 bases and J 0 bases, leaving 6 bases between the germline ends. CDR3 DNA (partial): TGTGCCAGCGGGGACAATAACTATGCTGAGCAGTTC. Amino acids: CASGDNNYAEQF. The complete CDR3 sequence is CASGDNNYAEQFF.

To note about this clone: Genes and germline are mouse. With the read ending 1 residue before the CDR3 end, the germline J gene is used to fill in that end. The chain links TRBV2 to TRBJ2-4, with 9 bases fitting TRBD2. The CDR3 runs 15 residues. Germline V gene data show CDR1 as LGHNA and CDR2 as YSYQKL. V shed 0 bases, J shed 4 bases, and the junction held 2 bases outside the gene matches. The CDR3 spells CASSQDDWGKNTLYF. The CDR3 DNA, read in part, is TGTGCCAGCAGCCAAGACGACTGGGGGAAAAACACCTTGTAC.

To note about this clone: Gene names are the mouse ones. Read data end 1 residue before the CDR3 end; the end is taken from the germline J gene. The chain recombines TRBV13-1 with TRBJ1-4; the match to TRBD1 covers 7 bases. Germline CDR1 is NSHNY and CDR2 is SYGAGN. V was clipped by 1 base and J by 7 bases; unmatched bases: 4. The CDR3 is 14 residues long. CDR3 DNA, as far as it was read: TGTGCCAGCAGTGATAGGGGGCGCGGCGAAAGATTATTT. This gives the protein CASSDRGRGERLF. The entire CDR3 protein reads CASSDRGRGERLFF.

With respect to this clone: Mouse gene names and germline throughout. The read ends 1 residue shy of where the CDR3 ends; the end is completed using the germline J gene. J is TRBJ2-7 and V is TRBV31, with 13 bases aligning to TRBD2. Germline V lookup: CDR1 GKSSPN, CDR2 SITVG. The CDR3 has 14 amino acids. V lost 0 bases to trimming and J lost 6 bases; unmatched junction nucleotides: 2. The CDR3 DNA, read in part, is TGTGCCTGGAGTCTAAGGACTGGGGGGGCTGAACAGTAC. Its protein is CAWSLRTGGAEQY. The whole CDR3 sequence reads CAWSLRTGGAEQYF.

To note about this clone: All gene names here are mouse names. The DNA ends 1 residue before the CDR3 does, and the rest of the CDR3 is filled in from the germline J gene. The chain is built from TRBV2 and TRBJ1-5; the match to TRBD1 covers 10 bases. V lost 3 bases and J lost 3; bases outside the gene matches: 5. CDR3 length: 16 amino acids. Germline V gene lookup returns CDR1 LGHNA and CDR2 YSYQKL. CDR3 amino acids: CASSQAGTGVNQAPLF. The CDR3 DNA, read in part, is TGTGCCAGCAGCCAGGCCGGGACAGGGGTCAACCAGGCTCCGCTT.

Details on this clone: Gene names and germline refer to mouse. The read terminates 1 residue ahead of where the CDR3 ends, so the germline J gene completes it. The V call is TRBV13-2, the J call TRBJ2-3; 9 bases match TRBD1. The CDR3 extends over 15 amino acids. V lost 0 bases, J lost 3 bases, and 2 bases stayed unmatched. Per germline, CDR1 NNHNN and CDR2 SYGAGS (reference sequence). This CDR3 reads CASGDDRGRAETLYF. CDR3 bases read: TGTGCCAGCGGTGATGACAGGGGGCGCGCAGAAACGCTGTAT.

Comment on this clone: These gene names are mouse names. The observed sequence ends 1 residue before the CDR3 terminus, with the missing tail filled in from the germline J gene. The sample has other DNA sequences that encode this CDR3 too. V usage is TRBV5 and J usage is TRBJ2-1, with 9 bases fitting TRBD2. V dropped 3 bases and J dropped 0; count of bases not matched to a gene: 0. CDR1 and CDR2 (germline): LGHNA, YNLKQL (reference sequence). This CDR3 has 15 residues. This CDR3 is CASSQTGGNYAEQFF. The DNA read from the CDR3 is TGTGCCAGCAGCCAGACTGGGGGTAACTATGCTGAGCAGTTC.

This clone came up once. Gene names are the mouse ones. The read terminates 1 residue ahead of where the CDR3 ends, so the germline J gene completes it. This chain uses TRBV13-3 with TRBJ2-5, with a possible D match to TRBD1 (5 bases). Trimming cost V 2 bases and J 4 bases, with 8 bases left between them. Germline V CDR1 and CDR2: NNHDY, SYVADS. This CDR3 has 13 amino acids. The part of the CDR3 DNA that was read is TGTGCCAGCAGTGACAGGGTCGAAGACACCCAGTAC. This sequence encodes CASSDRVEDTQY. The entire CDR3 protein reads CASSDRVEDTQYF.

On this clone itself: Genes here carry mouse names. The read terminates 1 residue ahead of where the CDR3 ends, so the germline J gene completes it. The chain joins TRBV19 to TRBJ1-1; D is undetermined. The CDR3 length is 11 residues. The germline V gene encodes CDR1 FNHDT and CDR2 SITEND (reference sequence). The V end lost 5 bases, the J end lost 1 base, and 3 bases lay between the germline ends. The CDR3 bases that were read are TGTGCCAGCAGGGTAAACACAGAAGTCTTC. Translated: CASRVNTEVF. The CDR3 as a whole reads CASRVNTEVFF.

As to this clone: Any gene name here is a mouse gene name. Coverage ceases 1 residue before the CDR3 finishes, and the germline J gene fills in the end. The chain is built from TRBV31 and TRBJ2-1; the match to TRBD2 covers 12 bases. V lost 0 bases, J lost 7 bases, and 4 bases stayed unmatched. Germline loops: CDR1 GKSSPN, CDR2 SITVG. This CDR3 comprises 15 residues. The CDR3 DNA, read in part, is TGTGCCTGGAGTCTAGTGACTGGGGGGGCGGCTGAGCAGTTC. Protein: CAWSLVTGGAAEQF. The complete CDR3 protein is CAWSLVTGGAAEQFF.

In regard to this clone: Germline and genes: mouse. From the germline J gene comes the end of the CDR3, since the read stops 1 residue before it. The chain couples TRBV14 to TRBJ1-2; TRBD1 agrees at 7 bases. The germline V gene encodes CDR1 SGHDT and CDR2 FRDEAV. The CDR3 consists of 13 residues. Trimming took 2 bases from V and 5 from J; bases not matched to a gene: 3. The CDR3 bases that were read are TGTGCCAGCAGTTTGGCAGGGGGGTCCGACTACACC. It specifies CASSLAGGSDYT. The whole CDR3 is CASSLAGGSDYTF.

The table lists this clone with a few counts. The genes and germline here are from mouse. The missing CDR3 end, 1 residue past where the read stops, is filled in from the germline J gene. The chain employs TRBV5 and TRBJ1-3, with unresolved D. This CDR3 region has 14 residues. V dropped 1 base and J dropped 2 bases, with 6 bases sitting between them. Germline lookup yields CDR1 LGHNA and CDR2 YNLKQL (reference sequence). Incomplete CDR3 DNA: TGTGCCAGCAGCCAAGGGAGAACTGGAAATACGCTCTAT. Amino acid sequence: CASSQGRTGNTLY. The CDR3 in full is CASSQGRTGNTLYF.

As for this clone: Gene names are mouse gene names. The CDR3 extends 1 residue past the end of the read, so its final part is completed from the germline J gene. The genes are TRBV29 and TRBJ2-5; D unclear. The CDR3 runs 15 residues. The ends were cut back, 0 bases at V and 0 bases at J, with 7 bases in the middle. The germline V gene encodes CDR1 MSHET and CDR2 SYDVDS. Incomplete CDR3 DNA: TGTGCTAGCAGTTTATCGTCTGGTAACCAAGACACCCAGTAC. Translating gives CASSLSSGNQDTQY. Given in full, the CDR3 is CASSLSSGNQDTQYF.

Only one count was recorded for this clone. The genes and germline here are from mouse. The read finishes 1 residue shy of the CDR3 end, and the germline J gene is used to complete it. V is TRBV19 and J is TRBJ2-3; TRBD2 matches 10 bases. J lost 4 bases, V lost 3 bases, and 2 bases had no gene match. The CDR3 is made up of 14 amino acids. The germline CDR1 and CDR2 sequences are FNHDT and SITEND (reference sequence). Partial CDR3 DNA: TGTGCCAGCAGTAGGACTGGGGGCACAGAAACGCTGTAT. Translated: CASSRTGGTETLY. The whole CDR3 region reads CASSRTGGTETLYF.

A word on this clone: Gene labels here are mouse ones. The read ends 1 residue early relative to the CDR3; the germline J gene fills the gap. The J gene is TRBJ1-1, the V gene TRBV29, with 7 positions matching TRBD1. In germline, CDR1 is MSHET, CDR2 SYDVDS. Trimming removed 6 bases from V and 6 bases from J; junction bases left unmatched: 4. CDR3 length: 12 amino acids. Partial CDR3 DNA: TGTGCTAGCAGCCGGGACAGCCCAGAAGTCTTC. Its translation: CASSRDSPEVF. The CDR3, in full, reads CASSRDSPEVFF. The full variable domain, with the rest looked up from reference TRBV29 and TRBJ1-1, is DMKVTQMPRYLIKRMGENVLLECGQDMSHETMYWYRQDPGLGLQLIYISYDVDSNSEGDIPKGYRVSRKKREHFSLILDSAKTNQTSVYFCASSRDSPEVFFGKGTRLTVV.

In its sample, this clone was seen once. Genes and germline come from the mouse. The read gets to within 1 residue of the CDR3 end, and the germline J gene fills in the rest. V usage is TRBV4 and J usage is TRBJ1-6; 7 bases match TRBD1. Being an ORF, TRBJ1-6 has a function that is uncertain. V trimming: 4 bases; J trimming: 14 bases; junction bases outside the gene matches: 2. Germline V gives CDR1 LGHDT, CDR2 YNNKQL (reference sequence). CDR3 length: 11 residues. Incomplete CDR3 DNA: TGTGCCAGCAGCTCCAGGGGGACCCTCTAC. Translated: CASSSRGTLY. The complete CDR3 sequence is CASSSRGTLYF.

As for this clone: Germline and genes here are mouse. The DNA ends 1 residue before the CDR3 does, and the rest of the CDR3 is filled in from the germline J gene. The chain has TRBV13-2 and TRBJ2-7, with D possibly called TRBD1 or TRBD2 (5 bases each). V lost 0 bases, J lost 2 bases, and 9 bases lay in between. The CDR3 totals 14 residues. Germline V gene sequence: CDR1 NNHNN, CDR2 SYGAGS (reference sequence). The CDR3 protein is CASGDGGKAYEQYF. The sequenced CDR3 bases are TGTGCCAGCGGTGATGGGGGGAAGGCCTATGAACAGTAC.